These 16 T cell receptor beta chains were all obtained from the same sample, sequenced in a study of blood T cell repertoires in COVID-19. Some clones are missing from TCRdb's copy, which holds only in-frame ones; the method was immunoSEQ multiplex PCR. Of under 400,000 clones in the sample, approximately 89% are singletons; the top ten hold 1.5% to 2%. Sample: peripheral blood. The receptors come from a woman aged 25 to 39 with COVID-19, enrolled during active disease.

V usage is TRBV7-9 and J usage is TRBJ2-3; the D gene is possibly TRBD2 (6 bases). The germline V gene encodes CDR1 SEHNR and CDR2 FQNEAQ (reference sequence). There are 16 residues in the CDR3. Trimming stripped 1 base from V and 2 bases from J, with 13 bases between. For the CDR3, the DNA is TGTGCCAGCAGCTTAGTCGGGACTCCATACACAGATACGCAGTATTTT. It is translated as CASSLVGTPYTDTQYF.

This chain links TRBV4-1 with TRBJ1-1, with a possible D match to TRBD1 (6 bases). The germline gives CDR1 MGHRA, CDR2 YSYEKL. This CDR3 comprises 14 residues. The V end lost 9 bases, the J end lost 2 bases, and 16 bases lay between the germline ends. CDR3 residues: CASRWEQGNTEAFF. CDR3 DNA sequence: TGCGCCAGTAGGTGGGAACAGGGCAACACTGAAGCTTTCTTT.

The chain uses TRBV7-8 and TRBJ2-4, with 13 nucleotides matching TRBD2. The trim removed 4 bases at V and 4 bases at J, leaving 7 bases unmatched. The CDR3 is 17 amino acids. Germline values: CDR1 SGHVS, CDR2 FQNEAQ. The CDR3 DNA sequence: TGTGCCAGCAGCTCCAGGACTAGCGGGGGCTCTAAAAACATTCAGTACTTC. Translated: CASSSRTSGGSKNIQYF.

The gene calls are TRBV5-1 and TRBJ2-7; TRBD1 agrees at 8 bases. The germline V gene has CDR1 SGHRS and CDR2 YFSETQ. CDR3 size: 14 residues. J was trimmed by 2 bases and V by 4 bases; bases with no gene match: 5. CDR3: CASSPDRETYEQYF. The DNA for the CDR3 is TGCGCCAGCAGCCCGGACAGGGAGACCTACGAGCAGTACTTC. Full variable domain (rest looked up from reference TRBV5-1 and TRBJ2-7): KAGVTQTPRYLIKTRGQQVTLSCSPISGHRSVSWYQQTPGQGLQFLFEYFSETQRNKGNFPGRFSGRQFSNSRSEMNVSTLELGDSALYLCASSPDRETYEQYFGPGTRLTVT.

The rearrangement uses TRBV12-3 or TRBV12-4 and TRBJ2-3, with D unresolved. The CDR3 totals 12 residues. Trimming pared 6 bases from V and 5 bases from J, leaving 9 bases between. The CDR3 DNA reads TGTGCCAGCAGCTTGAGTGGAGATACGCAGTATTTT. Translating it yields CASSLSGDTQYF.

The genes are TRBV5-1 and TRBJ2-5, with 8 bases matching TRBD1. Germline V gives CDR1 SGHRS, CDR2 YFSETQ. The V and J ends lost 4 bases and 5 bases, in that order; junction bases with no gene match: 13. This CDR3 is built from 16 residues. The CDR3 here is CASSLSATGERETQYF. CDR3 nucleotide sequence: TGCGCCAGCAGCCTGTCTGCGACAGGGGAGAGGGAGACCCAGTACTTC.

The genes are TRBV19 and TRBJ1-5; possibly TRBD1 for D (5 bases). The CDR3 sequence is 15 residues long. Germline assignment: CDR1 LNHDA and CDR2 SQIVND (reference sequence). Trimming removed 7 bases from V and 2 bases from J, with 15 bases in between. CDR3 residues: CASNSGGGGNQPQHF. DNA of the CDR3: TGTGCCAGTAACTCGGGGGGAGGGGGCAATCAGCCCCAGCATTTT.

The chain joins TRBV28 to TRBJ1-2; possible D gene TRBD1, 5 bases. CDR3 length: 17 amino acids. Germline CDR1 and CDR2: MDHEN and SYDVKM. Trimming removed 4 bases from V and 5 bases from J, with 23 bases in between. The CDR3 DNA sequence: TGTGCCAGCAGTTCACTAAGGGGACTCATGGATTTTTATGGCTACACCTTC. Encoded protein: CASSSLRGLMDFYGYTF.

The chain carries TRBV7-8 and TRBJ1-2, with 11 bases that match TRBD1. The V and J ends lost 5 bases and 8 bases, in that order; junction bases with no gene match: 13. CDR1 is SGHVS, CDR2 FQNEAQ, per germline. The CDR3 contains 16 residues. The CDR3 is CASSRTRTGGGDGYTF. DNA of the CDR3: TGTGCCAGCAGCCGTACCAGGACAGGGGGCGGAGACGGCTACACCTTC.

This clone was recorded once. The rearrangement joins TRBV5-1 to TRBJ2-3; 12 nucleotides match TRBD2. J lost 0 bases, V lost 7 bases, and 6 bases had no gene match. This CDR3 spans 16 amino acids. Germline CDR1 is SGHRS and CDR2 is YFSETQ. In nucleotides, the CDR3 is TGCGCCAGCGGCTCCGGACTAGCGGGAAGCACAGATACGCAGTATTTT. Translating it yields CASGSGLAGSTDTQYF. Filled out from reference TRBV5-1 and TRBJ2-3, the complete variable domain reads KAGVTQTPRYLIKTRGQQVTLSCSPISGHRSVSWYQQTPGQGLQFLFEYFSETQRNKGNFPGRFSGRQFSNSRSEMNVSTLELGDSALYLCASGSGLAGSTDTQYFGPGTRLTVL.

J is TRBJ2-3 and V is TRBV21-1; TRBD2 was called by the table and not checked on the DNA. TRBV21-1 is a known pseudogene. The CDR3 covers 18 residues. The chain's CDR3 is CASIIAGVHTHLTDTQYF. DNA for the CDR3: TGTGCCAGCATAATAGCGGGGGTTCACACCCATTTAACTGATACGCAGTATTTT.

A note on this clone: A read error may account for a junction end that differs from germline. The chain combines TRBV18 with TRBJ2-7; D possibly corresponds to TRBD2 (6 bases). The germline V gene encodes CDR1 KGHSH and CDR2 LQKENI. There are 19 residues in the CDR3. CDR3 sequence (DNA): TGTGCCAGCTCACCACCGAATTCCGGAGGTGTCGGGGGATCCTCCGAGCAGTACTTC. Protein sequence: CASSPPNSGGVGGSSEQYF.

The CDR3 spells CASSAMGQGYTF. The CDR3 nucleotides are TGTGCCAGCAGTGCGATGGGGCAGGGCTACACCTTC. The V and J genes are TRBV28 and TRBJ1-2, with D possibly being TRBD1 (5 bases). Germline loops: CDR1 MDHEN, CDR2 SYDVKM. CDR3 size: 12 residues. Trimming shortened V by 5 bases and J by 8 bases, and 12 bases separated the two germline ends.

The chain recombines TRBV5-1 with TRBJ2-3; 12 bases are shared with TRBD2. Germline V gives CDR1 SGHRS, CDR2 YFSETQ. Trimming removed 5 bases from V and 1 base from J; junction bases left unmatched: 8. The CDR3 runs 17 residues. CDR3 in amino acids: CASSYTSGGLGTDTQYF. The CDR3 region has the DNA TGCGCCAGCAGTTACACTAGCGGGGGGCTGGGCACAGATACGCAGTATTTT.

The chain joins TRBV4-1 to TRBJ1-2, with unresolved D. The V end lost 3 bases, the J end lost 8 bases, and 19 bases lay between the germline ends. Germline values: CDR1 MGHRA, CDR2 YSYEKL. The CDR3 consists of 15 residues. Here the CDR3 reads CASSQVQMVPLGYTF. The CDR3 nucleotides read TGCGCCAGCAGCCAGGTGCAGATGGTTCCCTTAGGCTACACCTTC.

The CDR3: CASSRLGTGRRGYTF. CDR3 nucleotide sequence: TGTGCCAGTAGCAGACTAGGGACAGGGAGACGCGGCTACACCTTC. The V call is TRBV19, the J call TRBJ1-2; 9 nucleotides align to TRBD1. This CDR3 has 15 amino acids. The V gene end was trimmed by 6 bases and the J gene end by 8 bases; junction bases not matched to a gene: 13. Germline V gene data show CDR1 as LNHDA and CDR2 as SQIVND (reference sequence).